Presented here are 25 T cell receptor beta chains from one specimen sequenced in a study of cytomegalovirus exposure and HLA in healthy donors. Amplification used 60 Vbeta primers and 13 Jbeta primers. Here immunoSEQ multiplex PCR was the method, and the copy in TCRdb shows in-frame clones only, minus some. Of 120,000 or so clones in the sample, about 81% were seen once. The source material was PBMCs. These receptor sequences come from a woman in her 50s in good health and CMV-seropositive.

This clone was observed a few times. The chain carries TRBV4-1 and TRBJ1-1, with a weak D call TRBD1 (5 bases). The CDR3 length is 14 residues. V lost 1 base and J lost 1, with 7 bases in between. CDR1 MGHRA and CDR2 YSYEKL come from the germline V gene. The CDR3 protein is CASSQADRNTEAFF. The CDR3 region has the DNA TGCGCCAGCAGCCAAGCAGACAGGAACACTGAAGCTTTCTTT.

The chain couples TRBV29-1 to TRBJ1-5; 8 bases map to TRBD1. The length of the CDR3 is 13 residues. Looked up from germline, CDR1 is SQVTM and CDR2 is ANQGSEA. V dropped 6 bases and J dropped 5; count of bases not matched to a gene: 6. CDR3 sequence: CSVGGQGDQPQHF. In nucleotides, the CDR3 is TGCAGCGTGGGTGGACAGGGAGATCAGCCCCAGCATTTT. The whole variable domain, remainder taken from reference TRBV29-1 and TRBJ1-5, is SAVISQKPSRDICQRGTSLTIQCQVDSQVTMMFWYRQQPGQSLTLIATANQGSEATYESGFVIDKFPISRPNLTFSTLTVSNMSPEDSSIYLCSVGGQGDQPQHFGDGTRLSIL.

The gene calls are TRBV19 and TRBJ1-2; D remains ambiguous. Trimming left V 5 bases short and J 4 bases short, with 11 bases between. In germline, CDR1 is LNHDA, CDR2 SQIVND (reference sequence). The CDR3 totals 13 residues. The CDR3 region is CASSARGGYGYTF. As DNA, the CDR3 is TGTGCCAGTAGTGCCCGGGGTGGCTATGGCTACACCTTC.

This sequence joins TRBV18 and TRBJ1-4, with TRBD1 matching 8 bases. With 0 bases clipped from V and 8 bases from J, the junction kept 5 bases outside the gene matches. This CDR3 has 15 residues. In germline, CDR1 is KGHSH, CDR2 LQKENI. CDR3 protein: CASSPPRGRSEKLFF. DNA for the CDR3: TGTGCCAGCTCACCACCCAGGGGGCGGTCAGAAAAACTGTTTTTT.

As DNA, the CDR3 is TGTGCCAGCAGCTTACTGTGGGCTAGCGGGGGGAATGAGCAGTTCTTC. Protein product: CASSLLWASGGNEQFF. This chain connects TRBV7-9 to TRBJ2-1; 11 bases align to TRBD2. From germline, CDR1 is SEHNR and CDR2 FQNEAQ (reference sequence). The J segment lost 7 bases and the V segment lost 2 bases, leaving 7 bases of the junction unmatched. This CDR3 spans 16 amino acids.

This clone was detected only once. This rearrangement joins TRBV6-1 to TRBJ2-1; 12 bases fit TRBD2. This CDR3 has 18 residues. The germline gives CDR1 MNHNS, CDR2 SASEGT. J lost 7 bases, V lost 0 bases, and 10 bases had no gene match. CDR3 sequence reads: CASSEARSSGRARNEQFF. The CDR3 nucleotides are TGTGCCAGCAGTGAAGCGCGATCTAGCGGGAGGGCCAGGAATGAGCAGTTCTTC.

The gene calls are TRBV7-8 and TRBJ1-6; the D is unclear. Trimming removed 3 bases at V and 7 bases at J, with 16 bases between. Germline-derived CDR1 and CDR2 are SGHVS and FQNEAQ. The CDR3 has 16 amino acids. CDR3 residues: CASSFEGGGNNSPLHF. CDR3 in DNA: TGTGCCAGCAGCTTTGAAGGTGGAGGGAACAATTCACCCCTCCACTTT.

The rearrangement uses TRBV5-4 and TRBJ1-1, with TRBD1 matching 9 bases. The CDR3 loop spans 15 amino acids. V was pared by 4 bases and J by 1 base, with 5 bases of the junction left unmatched. Germline V gives CDR1 SGHNT, CDR2 YYREEE (reference sequence). CDR3 protein: CASSHTGGSNTEAFF. In nucleotides, the CDR3 is TGTGCCAGCAGCCACACAGGGGGCTCGAACACTGAAGCTTTCTTT.

The J gene is TRBJ2-6, the V gene TRBV29-1; 8 bases are a match to TRBD1. The CDR3 has 13 amino acids. Germline-derived CDR1 and CDR2 are SQVTM and ANQGSEA. V lost 3 bases, J lost 10 bases, and 5 bases stayed unmatched. The DNA for the CDR3 is TGCAGCGTTGATGTTGGACAGGGTAACGTCCTGACTTTC. It encodes CSVDVGQGNVLTF.

V gene TRBV7-2 combines with J gene TRBJ2-3, with 8 bases fitting TRBD2. Germline CDR1 SGHTA, CDR2 FQGNSA. CDR3 length equals 16 residues. Trimming removed 2 bases from V and 1 base from J; junction bases left unmatched: 5. The CDR3 is CASSLSGRGGTDTQYF. The CDR3 coding sequence is TGTGCCAGCAGCTTAAGCGGGCGGGGGGGCACAGATACGCAGTATTTT. Together with reference TRBV7-2 and TRBJ2-3, the CDR3 gives the full variable domain: GAGVSQSPSNKVTEKGKDVELRCDPISGHTALYWYRQSLGQGLEFLIYFQGNSAPDKSGLPSDRFSAERTGGSVSTLTIQRTQQEDSAVYLCASSLSGRGGTDTQYFGPGTRLTVL.

CDR3 loop: CASSLGGGQGFPEAFF. The CDR3 DNA reads as TGTGCCAGCAGCTTAGGAGGGGGACAGGGGTTCCCTGAAGCTTTCTTT. The genes are TRBV13 and TRBJ1-1; TRBD1 agrees at 10 bases. V shed 0 bases and J 6 bases; nucleotides not matched to a gene: 7. Germline CDR1 and CDR2: PRHDT and FYEKMQ (reference sequence). The CDR3 covers 16 residues.

Remarks on this clone: At the DNA level, this CDR3 is encoded by other sequences in the same sample as well. The chain carries TRBV27 and TRBJ1-1; D is possibly TRBD1 (5 bases). Per germline, CDR1 MNHEY and CDR2 SMNVEV (reference sequence). The V and J ends lost 3 bases and 3 bases respectively, with 8 bases between them. The CDR3 loop spans 13 amino acids. The CDR3: CASSLSRDTEAFF. The CDR3 DNA reads TGTGCCAGCAGTTTGTCCAGGGACACTGAAGCTTTCTTT.

The gene calls are TRBV4-3 and TRBJ1-3, with 7 bases that match TRBD1. The germline CDR1 and CDR2 sequences are LGHNA and YSLEER. This CDR3 contains 16 residues. Trimming at V came to 3 bases and at J to 0 bases, leaving 5 bases not matched to a gene. CDR3 sequence reads: CASSHNRGTSGNTIYF. The CDR3 DNA reads TGCGCCAGCAGCCATAACAGGGGAACCTCTGGAAACACCATATATTTT.

The genes are TRBV29-1 and TRBJ1-1; 7 bases match TRBD1. V lost 7 bases, J lost 4 bases, and 9 bases stayed unmatched. Per the germline V gene, CDR1 is SQVTM and CDR2 is ANQGSEA. This CDR3 region has 13 residues. The CDR3 spells CSATTGWSTEAFF. The CDR3 region has the DNA TGCAGCGCCACGACAGGGTGGTCCACTGAAGCTTTCTTT.

The CDR3 sequence: CASGLVLDRGPTEAFF. The CDR3 nucleotides read TGTGCTAGTGGTTTGGTCTTGGACAGGGGCCCCACTGAAGCTTTCTTT. The chain links TRBV12-5 to TRBJ1-1; 9 positions agree with TRBD1. Germline loops: CDR1 LGHNT, CDR2 FRNRAP. This CDR3 contains 16 residues. V lost 0 bases to trimming and J lost 4 bases; unmatched junction nucleotides: 6.

The rearrangement links TRBV10-3 to TRBJ1-3; D unclear. The CDR3 length is 16 residues. The V end was cut by 4 bases, the J end by 4 bases, with 17 bases between. CDR1 ENHRY and CDR2 SYGVKD come from the germline V gene. The CDR3 here is CAISGPGLTLGNTIYF. CDR3 DNA: TGTGCCATCAGTGGGCCAGGACTTACATTAGGAAACACCATATATTTT.

The chain has TRBV5-1 and TRBJ1-2; 8 positions match TRBD1. V was pared by 0 bases and J by 4 bases, with 14 bases of the junction left unmatched. The CDR3 covers 18 residues. Germline-derived CDR1 and CDR2 are SGHRS and YFSETQ. In DNA, the CDR3 is TGCGCCAGCAGCTTGGCCGAACAGGGGGGCGCCGTAGGCTATGGCTACACCTTC. It specifies CASSLAEQGGAVGYGYTF. Supplemented by reference TRBV5-1 and TRBJ1-2, the full variable domain reads KAGVTQTPRYLIKTRGQQVTLSCSPISGHRSVSWYQQTPGQGLQFLFEYFSETQRNKGNFPGRFSGRQFSNSRSEMNVSTLELGDSALYLCASSLAEQGGAVGYGYTFGSGTRLTVV.

In its sample, this clone was seen a few times. The chain joins TRBV5-6 to TRBJ2-7; D uncertain. The CDR3 is 13 amino acids. Germline CDR1 SGHDT, CDR2 YYEEEE. V was trimmed by 0 bases and J by 9 bases, leaving 13 bases between them. CDR3 DNA: TGTGCCAGCAGCTTGGTGGGTACCTCGGGGCAGTACTTC. Translation: CASSLVGTSGQYF.

This clone was detected a few times. Other DNA sequences in this specimen translate into the identical CDR3. The chain is built from TRBV19 and TRBJ2-2, with D maybe TRBD1 (5 bases). Deletions cut 6 bases from V and 4 bases from J, with 9 bases between. The CDR3 has 13 amino acids. Looked up from germline, CDR1 is LNHDA and CDR2 is SQIVND (reference sequence). The CDR3 here is CASSPQGTGELFF. The DNA for the CDR3 is TGTGCCAGTAGCCCCCAGGGCACCGGGGAGCTGTTTTTT. Filled out from reference TRBV19 and TRBJ2-2, the complete variable domain reads DGGITQSPKYLFRKEGQNVTLSCEQNLNHDAMYWYRQDPGQGLRLIYYSQIVNDFQKGDIAEGYSVSREKKESFPLTVTSAQKNPTAFYLCASSPQGTGELFFGEGSRLTVL.

V is TRBV5-4 and J is TRBJ2-2; D is undetermined. V lost 4 bases to trimming and J lost 1 base, with 11 bases between them. Germline V CDR1 and CDR2: SGHNT, YYREEE (reference sequence). The CDR3 is 15 residues long. This chain's CDR3 is CASSPDTGNTGELFF. DNA of the CDR3: TGTGCCAGCAGCCCCGATACGGGGAACACCGGGGAGCTGTTTTTT.

The V gene is TRBV30, the J gene TRBJ2-5, with D maybe TRBD2 (5 bases). The closer fit of TRBJ2-7 to the DNA end suggests the J call may be wrong. The CDR3 is 12 amino acids. CDR1 and CDR2 from the germline V gene are GTSNPN and SVGIG (reference sequence). The CDR3 loop reads CAWSVSGYEQYF. The CDR3 DNA follows: TGTGCCTGGAGTGTGTCGGGGTACGAGCAGTACTTC.

The CDR3 reads CASSLGRGGTDPYEQYF. The CDR3 DNA follows: TGTGCCAGCAGCTTAGGCCGGGGCGGGACTGATCCCTACGAGCAGTACTTC. This sequence joins TRBV7-6 and TRBJ2-7; perhaps TRBD2 as D (6 bases). The CDR3 is 17 amino acids. Trimming cost V 1 base and J 2 bases, with 18 bases left between them. CDR1 and CDR2 from the germline V gene are SGHVS and FNYEAQ.

The J gene is TRBJ2-7, the V gene TRBV6-1, with a possible D match to TRBD1 (6 bases). Germline lookup yields CDR1 MNHNS and CDR2 SASEGT. The CDR3 is 16 residues long. Trimming left V 2 bases short and J 2 bases short, with 16 bases between. The CDR3 region is CASSERGGRTTYEQYF. CDR3 nucleotides: TGTGCCAGCAGTGAAAGAGGGGGACGAACCACCTACGAGCAGTACTTC.

The V call is TRBV7-6, the J call TRBJ2-7; 14 nucleotides match TRBD2. V shed 5 bases and J 5 bases; nucleotides not matched to a gene: 14. The CDR3 covers 18 residues. In germline, CDR1 is SGHVS, CDR2 FNYEAQ. The CDR3 protein is CASSPGTSGRIFGHEQYF. In nucleotides, the CDR3 is TGTGCCAGCAGCCCGGGGACTAGCGGGAGAATTTTTGGCCACGAGCAGTACTTC.

This clone has just a few counts. The rearrangement links TRBV28 to TRBJ2-7; 7 nucleotides line up with TRBD1. Per the germline V gene, CDR1 is MDHEN and CDR2 is SYDVKM. The CDR3 has 12 amino acids. Trimming cost V 5 bases and J 5 bases; bases outside gene matches: 3. The CDR3 loop is CASSGTVHEQYF. In nucleotides, the CDR3 is TGTGCCAGCAGTGGGACAGTCCACGAGCAGTACTTC.